The 9 T cell receptor beta chains reported below all come from one sample, sequenced in a study of cytomegalovirus exposure and HLA in healthy donors. This PCR relied on a set of 60 Vbeta primers and 13 Jbeta primers. The protocol was immunoSEQ multiplex PCR, while the TCRdb copy is restricted to in-frame clones and leaves out a portion. The sample has over 200,000 clones; 85% are singletons. The sample was PBMCs. The source of these receptors is a human donor in good health.

This chain connects TRBV30 to TRBJ2-6; 7 bases map to TRBD2. Germline V gene data show CDR1 as GTSNPN and CDR2 as SVGIG (reference sequence). The junction had 2 bases not matched to a gene; V was cut back by 3 bases and J by 0 bases. This CDR3 spans 15 amino acids. CDR3 in amino acids: CAWSGGGSGANVLTF. CDR3 sequence (DNA): TGTGCCTGGAGCGGCGGGGGCTCTGGGGCCAACGTCCTGACTTTC. Full variable domain (rest looked up from reference TRBV30 and TRBJ2-6): SQTIHQWPATLVQPVGSPLSLECTVEGTSNPNLYWYRQAAGRGLQLLFYSVGIGQISSEVPQNLSASRPQDRQFILSSKKLLLSDSGFYLCAWSGGGSGANVLTFGAGSRLTVL.

The J gene is TRBJ1-6, the V gene TRBV30, with TRBD1 matching over 7 bases. V shed 0 bases, J shed 4 bases, and the junction held 12 bases outside the gene matches. Germline loops: CDR1 GTSNPN, CDR2 SVGIG (reference sequence). The CDR3 sequence is 18 residues long. The CDR3 region has the DNA TGTGCCTGGAGTGTACTATATACAACCAGGGGGTATAATTCACCCCTCCACTTT. It encodes CAWSVLYTTRGYNSPLHF.

The chain links TRBV19 to TRBJ2-1, with 11 bases that match TRBD2. CDR3 length: 19 amino acids. Trimming cost V 5 bases and J 6 bases; bases outside gene matches: 18. Germline V gene sequence: CDR1 LNHDA, CDR2 SQIVND (reference sequence). CDR3 in DNA: TGTGCCAGTAGTGCCCCGGGACAGTCACTAGCGGGAGTCGGCAATGAGCAGTTCTTC. This sequence encodes CASSAPGQSLAGVGNEQFF.

This chain connects TRBV7-2 to TRBJ2-5; tentatively, D is TRBD2 (5 bases). Trimming left V 6 bases short and J 7 bases short, with 15 bases between. CDR3 length equals 13 residues. Germline lookup yields CDR1 SGHTA and CDR2 FQGNSA. The CDR3 DNA follows: TGTGCCAGCAGGACGACTTGGGCGGGGACCCAGTACTTC. Translating gives CASRTTWAGTQYF.

This rearrangement joins TRBV30 to TRBJ2-7, with TRBD2 as a possible D gene (6 bases). Germline CDR1 and CDR2: GTSNPN and SVGIG (reference sequence). The V end was cut by 0 bases, the J end by 1 base, with 10 bases between. The CDR3 loop spans 14 amino acids. The DNA of the CDR3 is TGTGCCTGGAGTGTTGGGGGGAGGTCCTACGAGCAGTACTTC. Encoded protein: CAWSVGGRSYEQYF.

The CDR3 reads CASSFTGGRGVSQPQHF. CDR3 DNA sequence: TGTGCCAGCAGCTTTACAGGGGGCAGGGGGGTAAGTCAGCCCCAGCATTTT. The chain couples TRBV13 to TRBJ1-5; 9 bases are shared with TRBD1. The germline V gene encodes CDR1 PRHDT and CDR2 FYEKMQ (reference sequence). The CDR3 consists of 17 residues. Germline trimming cut 3 bases from V and 6 bases from J; bases unmatched to any gene: 12.

This rearrangement joins TRBV11-2 to TRBJ1-2, with 12 positions matching TRBD1. The germline V gene has CDR1 SGHAT and CDR2 FQNNGV. The CDR3 has 14 amino acids. With V trimmed by 5 bases and J by 8 bases, 6 bases remained unmatched. The CDR3 coding sequence is TGTGCCAGCAGCGCCGGGACAGGGGGCCTAGGCTACACCTTC. Amino acids: CASSAGTGGLGYTF. The variable domain in full, completed from reference TRBV11-2 and TRBJ1-2, reads EAGVAQSPRYKIIEKRQSVAFWCNPISGHATLYWYQQILGQGPKLLIQFQNNGVVDDSQLPKDRFSAERLKGVDSTLKIQPAKLEDSAVYLCASSAGTGGLGYTFGSGTRLTVV.

V usage is TRBV5-1 and J usage is TRBJ2-5; possibly TRBD1 for D (6 bases). The DNA end favors TRBJ2-7, so the J call may be wrong. CDR1 SGHRS and CDR2 YFSETQ come from the germline V gene. This CDR3 is built from 16 residues. CDR3 residues: CASSLFGQRWIYEQYF. The CDR3 DNA reads TGCGCCAGCAGCTTGTTTGGACAGCGATGGATCTACGAGCAGTACTTC.

The chain has TRBV7-6 and TRBJ2-7; 11 bases agree with TRBD1. J was trimmed by 6 bases and V by 3 bases; bases with no gene match: 4. The CDR3 has 14 amino acids. Germline V CDR1 and CDR2: SGHVS, FNYEAQ. CDR3 bases: TGTGCCAGCAGCTTCCGGGACAGGGGGAGCGAGCAGTACTTC. Residues: CASSFRDRGSEQYF.